The clone carrying this T cell receptor (beta chain) was seen repeatedly, ten times or more. Its antigen is unidentified. V dropped 5 bases and J dropped 4 bases, with 9 bases sitting between them. The CDR3 consists of 13 residues. CDR1 and CDR2 (germline): SGHVS, FQNEAQ. Carrying unique molecular identifiers, the cDNA also gained a universal primer site through template switching. Each CDR3 protein gets one entry after TCRdb re-called the 5' RACE reads with MiXCR. The data show fewer than 450,000 distinct CDR3 sequences, with roughly 9% seen just once and 7.5% to 9.5% held by the top ten. This specimen belongs to a study of identical twins. General study results and limits: Modelling approaches yielded underestimates of out-of-frame TCR alpha sharing between monozygotic twins.

The TCR was taken from a woman in her forties or fifties in good health. This chain uses TRBV7-8 with TRBJ2-1, with D possibly being TRBD1 (6 bases). The sequenced material came from naive T cells sorted from blood. The CDR3 reads CASSVGQYNEQFF. CDR3 DNA: TGTGCCAGCAGCGTCGGACAGTACAATGAGCAGTTCTTC. Supplemented by reference TRBV7-8 and TRBJ2-1, the full variable domain reads GAGVSQSPRYKVAKRGQDVALRCDPISGHVSLFWYQQALGQGPEFLTYFQNEAQLDKSGLPSDRFFAERPEGSVSTLKIQRTQQEDSAVYLCASSVGQYNEQFFGPGTRLTVL.